These 21 T cell receptor beta chains were sequenced from one sample in a study of blood T cell repertoires in COVID-19. Sequencing was performed with immunoSEQ multiplex PCR; in TCRdb, only in-frame clones are kept and a portion is missing. The sample lists 70,000 or so clones, roughly 80% occurring once. Sequences were obtained from peripheral blood. The receptors were gathered from a woman over 75 with acute or convalescent COVID-19.

In this sample, this clone turned up a few times. The rearrangement joins TRBV5-6 to TRBJ1-2, with 7 positions matching TRBD1. V lost 2 bases and J lost 2; bases outside the gene matches: 6. CDR1 and CDR2 (germline): SGHDT, YYEEEE. The CDR3 is 15 residues long. The CDR3 DNA reads as TGTGCCAGCAGCTTCGGGACAGCGAAAAACTATGGCTACACCTTC. Protein sequence: CASSFGTAKNYGYTF.

The chain recombines TRBV7-6 with TRBJ1-6; TRBD1 aligns across 9 bases. V shed 1 base, J shed 9 bases, and the junction held 13 bases outside the gene matches. The CDR3 covers 18 residues. Looked up from germline, CDR1 is SGHVS and CDR2 is FNYEAQ. CDR3 amino acids: CASSLEGRQGVGFSPLHF. For the CDR3, the DNA is TGTGCCAGCAGCTTAGAGGGAAGACAGGGGGTAGGGTTTTCACCCCTCCACTTT.

V gene TRBV19 combines with J gene TRBJ1-1; D unresolved. Germline CDR1 and CDR2: LNHDA and SQIVND (reference sequence). The V gene lost 1 base and the J gene lost 0 bases, with 9 bases spanning the gap. The CDR3 consists of 15 residues. In nucleotides, the CDR3 is TGTGCCAGTAGTATAGCTGCAGTCATGAACACTGAAGCTTTCTTT. Amino acid sequence: CASSIAAVMNTEAFF.

The chain uses TRBV7-9 and TRBJ1-5; no clear D. Looked up from germline, CDR1 is SEHNR and CDR2 is FQNEAQ (reference sequence). This CDR3 spans 15 amino acids. V shed 4 bases and J shed 2 bases, with 12 bases lying between them. The CDR3 here is CASSSGPGGNQPQHF. The CDR3, as DNA: TGTGCCAGCAGCTCAGGACCGGGAGGCAATCAGCCCCAGCATTTT.

V is TRBV5-1 and J is TRBJ1-2, with 7 bases aligning to TRBD1. The CDR3 loop spans 14 amino acids. Germline trimming cut 0 bases from V and 8 bases from J; bases unmatched to any gene: 7. Germline V gene sequence: CDR1 SGHRS, CDR2 YFSETQ. CDR3 amino acids: CASSLGDRVEGYTF. The DNA of the CDR3 is TGCGCCAGCAGCTTGGGCGACAGGGTGGAGGGCTACACCTTC.

The chain joins TRBV7-2 to TRBJ2-1; 7 nucleotides match TRBD2. This CDR3 is built from 19 residues. After removal of 2 bases from V and 6 bases from J, the junction contained 19 bases not matched to a gene. Looked up from germline, CDR1 is SGHTA and CDR2 is FQGNSA. The CDR3 DNA reads TGTGCCAGCAGCTTAAAATGGGGGTTAGCGGGTTCTCGTAGCAATGAGCAGTTCTTC. Amino acid sequence: CASSLKWGLAGSRSNEQFF.

This clone was observed once. V and J are TRBV12-3 or TRBV12-4 and TRBJ2-7, with TRBD2 as a possible D gene (5 bases). Trimming stripped 5 bases from V and 6 bases from J, with 14 bases between. This CDR3 is built from 13 residues. The CDR3 DNA sequence: TGTGCCAGCAGTCCCACGGACTTCTCCGAGCAGTACTTC. Translating gives CASSPTDFSEQYF.

The chain is built from TRBV9 and TRBJ2-7; TRBD2 aligns across 7 bases. J lost 0 bases, V lost 4 bases, and 4 bases had no gene match. Germline V lookup: CDR1 SGDLS, CDR2 YYNGEE. The CDR3 has 14 amino acids. The CDR3 spells CASSFRDYSYEQYF. CDR3 DNA: TGTGCCAGCAGCTTCCGGGACTACTCCTACGAGCAGTACTTC.

The J gene is TRBJ1-2, the V gene TRBV19, with 10 bases matching TRBD1. Per germline, CDR1 LNHDA and CDR2 SQIVND (reference sequence). The CDR3 has 13 residues. V shed 5 bases, J shed 8 bases, and the junction held 5 bases outside the gene matches. The CDR3 region has the DNA TGTGCCAGTAGTCTCGGGACAGGGGAAGGCTACACCTTC. As protein: CASSLGTGEGYTF.

The V and J genes are TRBV9 and TRBJ2-3; 9 nucleotides match TRBD2. The CDR3 length is 16 residues. CDR1 is SGDLS and CDR2 is YYNGEE in the germline V gene. V was pared by 4 bases and J by 3 bases, with 9 bases of the junction left unmatched. CDR3 loop: CASSPVGGGGTDTQYF. For the CDR3, the DNA is TGTGCCAGCAGCCCCGTGGGCGGGGGGGGGACAGATACGCAGTATTTT. Full variable domain (remainder filled in from reference TRBV9 and TRBJ2-3): DSGVTQTPKHLITATGQRVTLRCSPRSGDLSVYWYQQSLDQGLQFLIQYYNGEERAKGNILERFSAQQFPDLHSELNLSSLELGDSALYFCASSPVGGGGTDTQYFGPGTRLTVL.

The CDR3 region is CASSRTSGDTDTQYF. For the CDR3, the DNA is TGTGCCAGCAGTCGGACTAGCGGGGACACAGATACGCAGTATTTT. The chain links TRBV2 to TRBJ2-3, with 12 bases aligning to TRBD2. J gave up 2 bases and V 5 bases, and 2 bases lay outside the gene matches. The CDR3 sequence is 15 residues long. Germline CDR1 is SNHLY and CDR2 is FYNNEI.

V gene TRBV6-2 or TRBV6-3 combines with J gene TRBJ1-1; possibly TRBD1 for D (5 bases). Per the germline V gene, CDR1 is MNHEY and CDR2 is SVGEGT. This CDR3 contains 13 residues. Trimming removed 5 bases at V and 5 bases at J, with 12 bases between. CDR3 sequence (DNA): TGTGCCAGCAGTATCAGGGTAGGGACTGAAGCTTTCTTT. Amino acid sequence: CASSIRVGTEAFF.

This clone was seen ten or more times. The chain combines TRBV3-1 (or the pseudogene TRBV3-2) with TRBJ1-2; D gene ambiguous. In germline, CDR1 is LGHDT, CDR2 YNNKEL (reference sequence). The CDR3 covers 13 residues. The ends were cut back, 0 bases at V and 8 bases at J, with 10 bases in the middle. CDR3 sequence reads: CASSQDGVRGYTF. The CDR3 DNA is TGTGCCAGCAGCCAAGACGGGGTGCGGGGCTACACCTTC.

The chain has TRBV29-1 and TRBJ2-1; 7 positions agree with TRBD2. The CDR3 has 15 residues. Trimming removed 0 bases from V and 4 bases from J; junction bases left unmatched: 6. Germline CDR1 SQVTM, CDR2 ANQGSEA. In nucleotides, the CDR3 is TGCAGCGTTGAAGATTATCTAGCGGATTACAATGAGCAGTTCTTC. As protein: CSVEDYLADYNEQFF.

This sequence joins TRBV6-5 and TRBJ1-1; no clear D gene. Trimming took 7 bases from V and 4 from J, leaving 7 bases between them. Per germline, CDR1 MNHEY and CDR2 SVGAGI. CDR3 size: 11 residues. CDR3: CASILFTEAFF. The CDR3 nucleotides are TGTGCCAGCATACTCTTCACTGAAGCTTTCTTT.

CDR3 bases: TGTGCCAGCAGCTTAGTTGCGGGGGGCGAAGGCACTGAAGCTTTCTTT. Its translation: CASSLVAGGEGTEAFF. This chain joins TRBV7-8 and TRBJ1-1, with D tentatively TRBD1 (6 bases). The CDR3 is made up of 16 amino acids. In germline, CDR1 is SGHVS, CDR2 FQNEAQ. The V and J ends lost 1 base and 4 bases respectively, with 16 bases between them.

The V and J genes are TRBV5-1 and TRBJ1-2; 7 bases agree with TRBD1. The CDR3 consists of 14 residues. J lost 0 bases, V lost 5 bases, and 4 bases had no gene match. Germline V gene sequence: CDR1 SGHRS, CDR2 YFSETQ. In DNA form, the CDR3 reads TGCGCCAGCAGAACAGGGGATACTAACTATGGCTACACCTTC. It is translated as CASRTGDTNYGYTF.

The chain is built from TRBV10-1 and TRBJ2-5; TRBD2 matches 11 bases. The length of the CDR3 is 16 residues. Germline loops: CDR1 WNHNN, CDR2 SYGVQD (reference sequence). Trimming cost V 6 bases and J 5 bases; bases outside gene matches: 11. DNA of the CDR3: TGCGCCAGCAGCCGGGCTAGCGGGGGGTCCGGTGAGACCCAGTACTTC. Residues: CASSRASGGSGETQYF.

The chain joins TRBV11-2 to TRBJ2-1; the match to TRBD2 covers 8 bases. Germline values: CDR1 SGHAT, CDR2 FQNNGV. The trim removed 0 bases at V and 9 bases at J, leaving 7 bases unmatched. The CDR3 sequence is 15 residues long. The chain's CDR3 is CASSLERGGRGEQFF. The CDR3 DNA reads TGTGCCAGCAGCTTAGAACGGGGGGGCCGAGGTGAGCAGTTCTTC. The variable domain in full, with the rest retrieved from reference TRBV11-2 and TRBJ2-1, is EAGVAQSPRYKIIEKRQSVAFWCNPISGHATLYWYQQILGQGPKLLIQFQNNGVVDDSQLPKDRFSAERLKGVDSTLKIQPAKLEDSAVYLCASSLERGGRGEQFFGPGTRLTVL.

The rearrangement links TRBV9 to TRBJ1-4; 8 nucleotides match TRBD1. This CDR3 contains 16 residues. V trimming: 0 bases; J trimming: 6 bases; junction bases outside the gene matches: 7. Germline V lookup: CDR1 SGDLS, CDR2 YYNGEE. CDR3 in DNA: TGTGCCAGCAGCGTAGGGAACGGACAGGGCTATGAAAAACTGTTTTTT. It translates to CASSVGNGQGYEKLFF.

The gene calls are TRBV13 and TRBJ2-7; D is possibly TRBD2 (5 bases). Germline V gives CDR1 PRHDT, CDR2 FYEKMQ (reference sequence). V gave up 5 bases and J gave up 0 bases, with 11 bases separating them. The CDR3 has 14 amino acids. The CDR3 protein is CASSPRGSSYEQYF. The CDR3, as DNA: TGTGCCAGCAGCCCCCGGGGTAGCTCCTACGAGCAGTACTTC.